A single sample gave rise to the 5 T cell receptor beta chains below, sequenced in a study of CD8 T cells in ankylosing spondylitis. Study outcomes and limitations: One TCR beta motif, made up of fewer than 10 highly homologous variants, appeared characteristic of ankylosing spondylitis blood.

No antigen has been identified for these receptors. TCRdb analysed the 5' RACE reads with MiXCR anew, one entry per CDR3 protein. The sample has 100,000 or so distinct CDR3 sequences, around 8.3% seen once. The specimen was blood, either unsorted or a sorted T cell fraction (not recorded which). The source is a male donor with ankylosing spondylitis.

This clonotype occurred a few times. For the CDR3, the DNA is TGTGCCAGCAGCTCTCCATGGCAGGAACACATGAACACTGAAGCTTTCTTT. Its translation: CASSSPWQEHMNTEAFF. V is TRBV12-3 or TRBV12-4 and J is TRBJ1-1; D is unresolved. The V gene lost 6 bases and the J gene lost 0 bases, with 20 bases spanning the gap. The CDR3 contains 17 residues.

The V and J genes are TRBV13 and TRBJ2-1, with D unclear. Germline values: CDR1 PRHDT, CDR2 FYEKMQ (reference sequence). This CDR3 has 13 amino acids. V dropped 6 bases and J dropped 0 bases, with 6 bases sitting between them. CDR3 bases: TGTGCCAGCAGGGGAAGCTCCTACAATGAGCAGTTCTTC. Its protein product is CASRGSSYNEQFF.

This clonotype was counted between two and nine times. The genes are TRBV7-8 and TRBJ2-1, with a tentative D call TRBD2 (6 bases). Germline CDR1 reads SGHVS; CDR2 reads FQNEAQ. The germline V and J ends were trimmed by 4 bases and 10 bases, with 14 bases remaining between them. The CDR3 consists of 13 residues. The CDR3 region has the DNA TGTGCCAGCAGCTCGGGGAGCGGGTACGAGCAGTTCTTC. Its protein is CASSSGSGYEQFF. Using reference TRBV7-8 and TRBJ2-1 for the parts outside the CDR3, the full variable domain is GAGVSQSPRYKVAKRGQDVALRCDPISGHVSLFWYQQALGQGPEFLTYFQNEAQLDKSGLPSDRFFAERPEGSVSTLKIQRTQQEDSAVYLCASSSGSGYEQFFGPGTRLTVL.

This clonotype came up a few times. V gene TRBV20-1 combines with J gene TRBJ2-1, with D possibly matching TRBD2 (6 bases). Germline assignment: CDR1 DFQATT and CDR2 SNEGSKA (reference sequence). This CDR3 comprises 15 residues. V was trimmed by 5 bases and J by 0 bases, leaving 14 bases between them. CDR3 loop: CSAPGGLSSYNEQFF. The CDR3, as DNA: TGCAGTGCTCCTGGGGGGTTAAGCTCCTACAATGAGCAGTTCTTC.

This clonotype was observed a handful of times. Written as DNA, the CDR3 is TGCAGCGGCCTTTTAGAGACCCAGTACTTC. Protein product: CSGLLETQYF. V is TRBV29-1 and J is TRBJ2-5; no clear D gene. Germline V gene lookup returns CDR1 SQVTM and CDR2 ANQGSEA. This CDR3 contains 10 residues. Trimming stripped 7 bases from V and 4 bases from J, with 7 bases between.